These 17 T cell receptor beta chains share one sample of origin, sequenced in a study of shared clonotypes between healthy human individuals. The method was immunoSEQ multiplex PCR; TCRdb's version includes in-frame clones alone and lacks a portion of them. The sample holds approximately 1,500,000 clones, around 97% seen once. Sequenced material: naive CD4+ T cells sorted from blood. Subset described: CD45RA+ positively selected. All receptors derive from a man aged 25-45 years in good health.

The V call is TRBV18, the J call TRBJ1-3; D might be TRBD1 (5 bases). V was pared by 2 bases and J by 0 bases, with 11 bases between. This CDR3 region has 16 residues. Germline CDR1 and CDR2: KGHSH and LQKENI. CDR3 nucleotides: TGTGCCAGCTCACCAGTACACAGGCCCTCTGGAAACACCATATATTTT. Its protein product is CASSPVHRPSGNTIYF.

The genes are TRBV5-1 and TRBJ1-2; D unclear. This CDR3 comprises 14 residues. The V and J ends lost 2 bases and 3 bases respectively, with 11 bases between them. Per germline, CDR1 SGHRS and CDR2 YFSETQ. The CDR3 DNA reads as TGCGCCAGCAGCTTATTAAGCGGGGACTATGGCTACACCTTC. As protein: CASSLLSGDYGYTF. Variable domain in full (rest from reference TRBV5-1 and TRBJ1-2): KAGVTQTPRYLIKTRGQQVTLSCSPISGHRSVSWYQQTPGQGLQFLFEYFSETQRNKGNFPGRFSGRQFSNSRSEMNVSTLELGDSALYLCASSLLSGDYGYTFGSGTRLTVV.

This clone has only one observation. Within the sample, other DNA sequences also encode this same CDR3. The rearrangement joins TRBV11-2 to TRBJ2-7, with D perhaps being TRBD1 or TRBD2 (5 bases each). V was shortened by 0 bases and J by 2 bases, with 11 bases between the two germline ends. The CDR3 is made up of 15 amino acids. The V gene's germline CDR1 is SGHAT and CDR2 FQNNGV. The CDR3 loop reads CASSLDLGATYEQYF. The CDR3 DNA reads as TGTGCCAGCAGCTTAGATCTCGGGGCCACCTACGAGCAGTACTTC.

CDR3 sequence reads: CASSAVGPRGNEQFF. In nucleotides, the CDR3 is TGTGCCAGCAGCGCGGTTGGCCCACGGGGCAATGAGCAGTTCTTC. The gene calls are TRBV6-5 and TRBJ2-1; tentatively, D is TRBD2 (5 bases). This CDR3 has 15 residues. V was shortened by 6 bases and J by 6 bases, with 18 bases between the two germline ends. Germline assignment: CDR1 MNHEY and CDR2 SVGAGI.

The chain joins TRBV7-9 to TRBJ2-2; tentatively, D is TRBD2 (6 bases). The CDR3 contains 15 residues. In germline, CDR1 is SEHNR, CDR2 FQNEAQ (reference sequence). V was shortened by 1 base and J by 4 bases, with 10 bases between the two germline ends. CDR3 DNA sequence: TGTGCCAGCAGCTTAGTCGGGAGAATCACCGGGGAGCTGTTTTTT. It is translated as CASSLVGRITGELFF.

The genes are TRBV5-1 and TRBJ2-2; 8 bases are shared with TRBD1. V lost 2 bases and J lost 1; bases outside the gene matches: 10. This CDR3 spans 18 amino acids. Germline V gene data show CDR1 as SGHRS and CDR2 as YFSETQ. CDR3 in amino acids: CASSLRLRGPGNTGELFF. The CDR3, as DNA: TGCGCCAGCAGCTTAAGACTCAGGGGGCCGGGGAACACCGGGGAGCTGTTTTTT.

CDR3 sequence reads: CASSRPQGTTNEKLFF. DNA of the CDR3: TGTGCCAGCAGCCGCCCGCAGGGGACAACTAATGAAAAACTGTTTTTT. V usage is TRBV7-9 and J usage is TRBJ1-4; possibly TRBD1 for D (6 bases). Looked up from germline, CDR1 is SEHNR and CDR2 is FQNEAQ (reference sequence). Trimming pared 5 bases from V and 0 bases from J, leaving 13 bases between. This CDR3 has 16 residues.

V and J are TRBV7-3 and TRBJ2-1; D not resolved. This CDR3 spans 13 amino acids. V lost 5 bases, J lost 8 bases, and 13 bases lay in between. The V gene's germline CDR1 is SGHTA and CDR2 FQGTGA. CDR3 sequence reads: CASSHEQTYEQFF. The CDR3 coding sequence is TGTGCCAGCAGCCACGAGCAGACTTATGAGCAGTTCTTC.

This clone appeared once. The gene calls are TRBV5-6 and TRBJ2-6, with D possibly matching TRBD1 (7 bases). CDR1 SGHDT and CDR2 YYEEEE come from the germline V gene. The CDR3 runs to 18 residues. The V end was cut by 3 bases, the J end by 1 base, with 17 bases between. The CDR3 spells CASSWRGQTRSGANVLTF. The DNA of the CDR3 is TGTGCCAGCAGCTGGAGGGGACAGACAAGATCTGGGGCCAACGTCCTGACTTTC.

V gene TRBV11-2 combines with J gene TRBJ2-5; the D is unclear. This CDR3 contains 13 residues. The ends were cut back, 3 bases at V and 3 bases at J, with 8 bases in the middle. CDR1 SGHAT and CDR2 FQNNGV come from the germline V gene. Here the CDR3 reads CASSFDGEETQYF. For the CDR3, the DNA is TGTGCCAGCAGCTTTGATGGGGAAGAGACCCAGTACTTC.

The CDR3 coding sequence is TGTGCCACCAGCAGAGATCGGGTTGCGGGAAGTTACGAGCAGTACTTC. It is translated as CATSRDRVAGSYEQYF. This chain links TRBV15 with TRBJ2-7, with a possible D match to TRBD2 (6 bases). V shed 0 bases and J shed 4 bases, with 16 bases lying between them. Germline values: CDR1 LNHNV, CDR2 YYDKDF (reference sequence). The CDR3 spans 16 residues. Together with reference TRBV15 and TRBJ2-7, the CDR3 gives the full variable domain: DAMVIQNPRYQVTQFGKPVTLSCSQTLNHNVMYWYQQKSSQAPKLLFHYYDKDFNNEADTPDNFQSRRPNTSFCFLDIRSPGLGDTAMYLCATSRDRVAGSYEQYFGPGTRLTVT.

A remark on this clone: The same CDR3 can be traced to other DNA sequences in this sample. V gene TRBV10-3 combines with J gene TRBJ2-7; D ambiguous. The germline V and J ends were trimmed by 4 bases and 0 bases, with 4 bases remaining between them. The CDR3 loop spans 12 amino acids. Germline-derived CDR1 and CDR2 are ENHRY and SYGVKD. Written as DNA, the CDR3 is TGTGCCATCAGTGTGGGCTCCTACGAGCAGTACTTC. Amino acids: CAISVGSYEQYF.

The gene calls are TRBV18 and TRBJ1-2, with unresolved D. CDR1 KGHSH and CDR2 LQKENI come from the germline V gene. V lost 2 bases and J lost 8, with 9 bases in between. This CDR3 contains 12 residues. The CDR3 bases are TGTGCCAGCTCACCAGCAGAGACCGGCTACACCTTC. It encodes CASSPAETGYTF.

The CDR3 nucleotides read TGTGCCATCAGTGATCCCGCAGGGGACTATGGCTACACCTTC. Protein sequence: CAISDPAGDYGYTF. This chain uses TRBV10-3 with TRBJ1-2; D is perhaps TRBD1 (6 bases). V was pared by 3 bases and J by 3 bases, with 11 bases between. CDR1 and CDR2 from the germline V gene are ENHRY and SYGVKD. The CDR3 consists of 14 residues.

The rearrangement uses TRBV28 and TRBJ2-1, with 7 bases identical to TRBD2. Unmatched junction bases numbered 5, after V lost 5 bases and J lost 1 base. The length of the CDR3 is 15 residues. Looked up from germline, CDR1 is MDHEN and CDR2 is SYDVKM. The CDR3 spells CASSPQRGSYNEQFF. The CDR3 bases are TGTGCCAGCAGTCCTCAGCGGGGTTCCTACAATGAGCAGTTCTTC.

CDR3 nucleotides: TGTGCCAGTAGTTTGTTGGTAGACCTCACCGGGGAGCTGTTTTTT. This translates into CASSLLVDLTGELFF. This chain links TRBV19 with TRBJ2-2; D is unresolved. The CDR3 loop spans 15 amino acids. V lost 5 bases and J lost 4, with 14 bases in between. CDR1 is LNHDA and CDR2 is SQIVND in the germline V gene (reference sequence).

The rearrangement links TRBV5-1 to TRBJ2-1, with D possibly TRBD2 on 5 matching bases. CDR3 length equals 14 residues. V was cut by 3 bases and J by 4 bases, with 11 bases left in between. Germline values: CDR1 SGHRS, CDR2 YFSETQ. CDR3 in amino acids: CASSWTREYNEQFF. The CDR3 coding sequence is TGCGCCAGCAGCTGGACGAGGGAGTACAATGAGCAGTTCTTC.